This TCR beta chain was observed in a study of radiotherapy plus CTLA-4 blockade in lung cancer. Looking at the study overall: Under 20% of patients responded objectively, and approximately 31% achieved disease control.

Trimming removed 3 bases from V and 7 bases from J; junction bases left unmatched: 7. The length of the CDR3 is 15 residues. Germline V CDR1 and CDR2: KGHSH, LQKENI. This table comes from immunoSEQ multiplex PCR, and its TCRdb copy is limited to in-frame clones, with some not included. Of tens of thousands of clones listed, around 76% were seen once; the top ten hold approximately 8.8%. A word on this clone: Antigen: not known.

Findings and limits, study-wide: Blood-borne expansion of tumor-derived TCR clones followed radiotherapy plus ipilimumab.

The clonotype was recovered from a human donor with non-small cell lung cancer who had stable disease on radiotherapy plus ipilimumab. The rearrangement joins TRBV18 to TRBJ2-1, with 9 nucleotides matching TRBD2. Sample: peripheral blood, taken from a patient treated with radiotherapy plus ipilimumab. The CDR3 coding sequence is TGTGCCAGCTCACCTACCGGGACTAGCAGAAATGAGCAGTTCTTC. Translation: CASSPTGTSRNEQFF.